The T cell receptor beta chain described here comes from a study of glioma-infiltrating T cells (dated by TCRdb to the mid-2010s). Describing the broader study: Sequencing of TCR alpha- and beta-chain repertoires was performed on glioma tissue, on non-neoplastic brain tissue, and on matched peripheral blood mononuclear cells. To measure how far tissue and blood T-cell populations diverged, each tissue-infiltrating repertoire was compared against the peripheral blood repertoire of the same patient. The paired cohort comprised three low-grade glioma patients, 8 or 9 primary glioblastoma patients and three non-glioma patients contributing non-neoplastic brain tissue. Overall results and qualifications from the work: Group comparisons rested on small numbers: three non-neoplastic, three low-grade glioma and 7 or 8 glioblastoma patients. In non-neoplastic patients, VJ-independent divergence between tissue and blood fell below expectation, whereas in all gliomas, and especially in low-grade gliomas, the divergence rose above expectation. Very few CDR3 sequences were found to be shared between tissue and blood, and this scarcity was attributed to high CDR3 diversity and limited sampling.

The iRepertoire nested amplicon-rescue multiplex PCR (arm-PCR) platform was used to amplify TCR alpha and beta CDR3 regions from RNA. One-step reverse transcription and amplification used about 85-400 ng of tissue mRNA or PBMC total RNA as input. Following bead purification, Illumina adapters were added through a secondary multiplex PCR, and the libraries were then gel-purified between 200 and 400 bp. Internal 6-nucleotide barcodes were carried by the libraries and were used for demultiplexing. Sequencing of libraries was performed on an Illumina MiSeq with 2x220 or 2x250 nucleotide paired-end reads. The study's processing was this. FLASH 1.2.11 was used to merge paired reads, and BWA-MEM then aligned the reads to the GRCh37 human genome before TRA and TRB reads were extracted. For V and J assignment, an IMGT-derived reference of cassette sequences and CDR3 motifs that included pseudogenes was used. Reads were translated in three frames, and productive CDR3s were defined as those with a C...FGXG motif and no stop codons. A clonotype was defined as a unique combination of a V-J cassette pair and a CDR3 amino acid sequence. Reads were filtered by Hamming distance, with the threshold set by the sequence error rate of each sample in mapped regions. TCRdb's own reprocessing of the public reads used fastp at Q25 and MiXCR and kept productive beta chains. Each entry merges the rows of one CDR3 protein and shows their most common DNA and genes. The V and J calls, along with clone size, are taken from TCRdb and not from the paper's own processing. The sample table contains about 130,000 distinct CDR3 sequences; only one count was recorded for 24% of them. In total, the top ten clones hold around a quarter of the sample.

For this clonotype: Its antigen target is currently unknown. Sequence at one end of the junction differs from germline and may be a read error.

Reading from cysteine to phenylalanine, the CDR3 counts 11 amino acids. The retained sequence is limited to the CDR3, 33 bases, with the frame set at the first base. The chain is assembled from TRBV12-3 or TRBV12-4 and TRBJ2-3; the D gene cannot be named for sure. Sample: glioma tissue, nonneoplastic brain tissue, or PBMCs (not recorded which). The receptor comes from a human donor with low-grade glioma or glioblastoma, undergoing nonglioma brain surgery, or in good health (not recorded which). The CDR3 corresponds to CTSRSTDTQYF. The DNA sequence is given as TGTACCAGCAGAAGCACAGATACGCAGTATTTT.